Sequencing of this T cell receptor (beta chain) was carried out in a study of PD-L1 blockade in urothelial cancer. This clone turned up a few times. Time point of the sample: pretreatment peripheral blood. Urothelial carcinoma, locally advanced or metastatic, affected the patients. Sequenced by immunoSEQ multiplex PCR; TCRdb stores in-frame clones only, minus some. Of 95,000 to 100,000 clones in the sample, around 87% were seen once. The germline V and J ends were trimmed by 5 bases and 2 bases, with 12 bases remaining between them. Germline-derived CDR1 and CDR2 are PRHDT and FYEKMQ (reference sequence). CDR3 length equals 15 residues.

Sequencing was performed on PBMCs, taken around atezolizumab (anti-PD-L1) treatment. The chain carries TRBV13 and TRBJ2-2; TRBD2 might be the D (6 bases). The receptor comes from a man between 60 and 70 years old with urothelial cancer. CDR3 sequence (DNA): TGTGCCAGCAGCCCCCGGGACTTTAACACCGGGGAGCTGTTTTTT. It translates to CASSPRDFNTGELFF.